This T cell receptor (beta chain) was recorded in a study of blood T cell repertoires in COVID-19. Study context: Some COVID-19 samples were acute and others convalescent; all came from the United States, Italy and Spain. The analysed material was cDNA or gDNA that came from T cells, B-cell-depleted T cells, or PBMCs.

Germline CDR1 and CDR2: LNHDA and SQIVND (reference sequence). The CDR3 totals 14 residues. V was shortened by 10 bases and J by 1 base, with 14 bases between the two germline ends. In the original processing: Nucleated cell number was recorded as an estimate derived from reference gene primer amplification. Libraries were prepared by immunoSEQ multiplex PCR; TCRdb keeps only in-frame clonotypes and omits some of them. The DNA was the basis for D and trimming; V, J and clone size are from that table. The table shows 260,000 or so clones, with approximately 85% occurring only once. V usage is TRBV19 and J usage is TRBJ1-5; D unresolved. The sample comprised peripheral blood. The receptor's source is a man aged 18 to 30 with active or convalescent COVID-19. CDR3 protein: CATDFFGSNQPQHF. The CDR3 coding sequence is TGTGCCACCGACTTTTTCGGGAGCAATCAGCCCCAGCATTTT.